These 27 T cell receptor beta chains came from one sample sequenced in a study of response to subunit inactivated influenza vaccine. TCRdb ran MiXCR on the RT-PCR reads and lists one entry per CDR3 protein. The sample holds around 570,000 distinct CDR3 sequences, 6% to 9% seen once. This sample comprised PBMCs from blood, obtained roughly 24 months after vaccination. The receptors here all came from a man aged 50 to 75 who received an inactivated influenza vaccine.

This clonotype was observed a handful of times. The rearrangement joins TRBV5-5 to TRBJ1-2, with D possibly being TRBD1 (5 bases). Germline V gene lookup returns CDR1 SGHKS and CDR2 YYEKEE (reference sequence). V lost 3 bases and J 0 bases, leaving 15 bases between the germline ends. This CDR3 contains 16 residues. This chain's CDR3 is CASSWDRNPSNYGYTF. For the CDR3, the DNA is TGTGCCAGCAGCTGGGACCGAAACCCTTCTAACTATGGCTACACCTTC.

This clonotype was observed a handful of times. This sequence joins TRBV9 and TRBJ1-1; D is perhaps TRBD1 (5 bases). V was pared by 4 bases and J by 1 base, with 14 bases between. The germline V gene encodes CDR1 SGDLS and CDR2 YYNGEE. The length of the CDR3 is 15 residues. This CDR3 is CASSPRSGTNTEAFF. The CDR3 nucleotides are TGTGCCAGCAGCCCCCGTTCGGGGACGAACACTGAAGCTTTCTTT. Complete variable domain (other parts from reference TRBV9 and TRBJ1-1): DSGVTQTPKHLITATGQRVTLRCSPRSGDLSVYWYQQSLDQGLQFLIQYYNGEERAKGNILERFSAQQFPDLHSELNLSSLELGDSALYFCASSPRSGTNTEAFFGQGTRLTVV.

The genes are TRBV9 and TRBJ2-3; 8 nucleotides line up with TRBD2. Germline loops: CDR1 SGDLS, CDR2 YYNGEE. Losses at the gene ends were 4 bases for V and 2 bases for J; bases not matched to a gene: 12. The CDR3 consists of 17 residues. This CDR3 is CASSPQIIAGYTDTQYF. As DNA, the CDR3 is TGTGCCAGCAGCCCTCAAATTATAGCGGGATACACAGATACGCAGTATTTT.

This clonotype was observed at least ten times. The chain couples TRBV9 to TRBJ1-1; D is uncertain. The V end lost 0 bases, the J end lost 4 bases, and 10 bases lay between the germline ends. The CDR3 runs 14 residues. Germline lookup yields CDR1 SGDLS and CDR2 YYNGEE. The CDR3 spells CASSVAGRGTEAFF. CDR3 bases: TGTGCCAGCAGCGTAGCAGGCAGAGGCACTGAAGCTTTCTTT.

This clonotype was found a few times. This rearrangement joins TRBV12-3 or TRBV12-4 to TRBJ1-1, with TRBD1 as a possible D gene (5 bases). Deletions cut 7 bases from V and 1 base from J, with 10 bases between. The CDR3 is 13 residues long. The CDR3 DNA sequence: TGTGCCAGCACCGGGAGGGGGAACACTGAAGCTTTCTTT. This encodes CASTGRGNTEAFF.

The chain is built from TRBV29-1 and TRBJ2-5, with 8 positions matching TRBD1. V trimming: 8 bases; J trimming: 2 bases; junction bases outside the gene matches: 10. The V gene's germline CDR1 is SQVTM and CDR2 ANQGSEA. The CDR3 consists of 14 residues. CDR3 protein: CSTRQGTIQETQYF. The CDR3 DNA reads TGCAGCACCAGACAGGGGACAATACAAGAGACCCAGTACTTC.

The gene calls are TRBV10-3 and TRBJ1-1; 11 bases align to TRBD1. V shed 0 bases, J shed 11 bases, and the junction held 14 bases outside the gene matches. The CDR3 covers 17 residues. Germline-derived CDR1 and CDR2 are ENHRY and SYGVKD. The CDR3 region has the DNA TGTGCCATCAGTGAGTCGAAGTTCTCCGGGACAGGGGGTTCGGCTTTCTTT. Its translation: CAISESKFSGTGGSAFF.

This clonotype has a handful of counts. The genes are TRBV28 and TRBJ2-7; D may be TRBD1 or TRBD2 (5 bases each). V was shortened by 6 bases and J by 2 bases, with 20 bases between the two germline ends. This CDR3 region has 16 residues. Germline CDR1 is MDHEN and CDR2 is SYDVKM. The DNA of the CDR3 is TGTGCCAGCAGCCTAGATGGGGGTTCGGGCCCCTACGAGCAGTACTTC. Protein sequence: CASSLDGGSGPYEQYF.

This clonotype was recorded a few times. This chain uses TRBV25-1 with TRBJ2-1; 9 nucleotides align to TRBD2. Germline lookup yields CDR1 MGHDK and CDR2 SYGVNS. CDR3 length: 14 amino acids. The J segment lost 3 bases and the V segment lost 7 bases, leaving 4 bases of the junction unmatched. The DNA of the CDR3 is TGTGCCAGCACAGCGGGGGGATTCTACAATGAGCAGTTCTTC. Amino acids: CASTAGGFYNEQFF.

This clonotype appeared many times. The rearrangement joins TRBV7-2 to TRBJ2-7; D uncertain. V lost 8 bases and J lost 0, with 14 bases in between. Germline CDR1 SGHTA, CDR2 FQGNSA. The CDR3 runs 14 residues. The CDR3 nucleotides read TGTGCCAGCCGCCGACGTGTAAGCTCCTACGAGCAGTACTTC. Its translation is CASRRRVSSYEQYF.

The CDR3 region has the DNA TGCGCCAGCAGCCCTGGGCGAGGGAGACAAGAGACCCAGTACTTC. The encoded protein is CASSPGRGRQETQYF. This chain connects TRBV5-1 to TRBJ2-5, with a possible D match to TRBD2 (5 bases). V dropped 4 bases and J dropped 2 bases, with 15 bases sitting between them. The V gene's germline CDR1 is SGHRS and CDR2 YFSETQ. This CDR3 comprises 15 residues. Drawing the rest from reference TRBV5-1 and TRBJ2-5, the complete variable domain is KAGVTQTPRYLIKTRGQQVTLSCSPISGHRSVSWYQQTPGQGLQFLFEYFSETQRNKGNFPGRFSGRQFSNSRSEMNVSTLELGDSALYLCASSPGRGRQETQYFGPGTRLLVL.

J is TRBJ2-3 and V is TRBV20-1; 9 bases map to TRBD2. From germline, CDR1 is DFQATT and CDR2 SNEGSKA (reference sequence). V gave up 5 bases and J gave up 0 bases; unmatched junction bases: 6. CDR3 length equals 15 residues. CDR3: CSAFPSGTSTDTQYF. CDR3 coding DNA: TGCAGTGCTTTTCCTAGCGGGACCAGCACAGATACGCAGTATTTT.

This clonotype was picked up a small number of times. The rearrangement uses TRBV3-1 and TRBJ2-2; TRBD2 matches 15 bases. The CDR3 totals 16 residues. V dropped 3 bases and J dropped 6; count of bases not matched to a gene: 2. Germline CDR1 is LGHDT and CDR2 is YNNKEL (reference sequence). CDR3 in amino acids: CASSQRTSGGAGELFF. The CDR3 bases are TGTGCCAGCAGCCAGAGGACTAGCGGGGGGGCCGGGGAGCTGTTTTTT.

This clonotype was found many times. The chain links TRBV3-1 to TRBJ2-5; D is ambiguous. V was shortened by 0 bases and J by 7 bases, with 0 bases between the two germline ends. The V gene's germline CDR1 is LGHDT and CDR2 YNNKEL (reference sequence). CDR3 size: 10 residues. CDR3 protein: CASSQETQYF. The DNA of the CDR3 is TGTGCCAGCAGCCAAGAGACCCAGTACTTC.

This clonotype was counted between two and nine times. V gene TRBV30 combines with J gene TRBJ1-3, with D perhaps TRBD1 (5 bases). Trimming cost V 0 bases and J 0 bases, with 9 bases left between them. Germline assignment: CDR1 GTSNPN and CDR2 SVGIG (reference sequence). CDR3 length equals 15 residues. CDR3 nucleotides: TGTGCCTGGAGTGTACAGGCCTTCTCTGGAAACACCATATATTTT. It specifies CAWSVQAFSGNTIYF.

This clonotype was detected a few times. The chain employs TRBV4-2 and TRBJ2-2; perhaps TRBD1 as D (6 bases). Germline assignment: CDR1 LGHNA and CDR2 YNFKEQ. CDR3 length equals 17 residues. Trimming took 1 base from V and 3 from J, leaving 15 bases between them. The CDR3 protein is CASSQAFSGAYTGELFF. Written as DNA, the CDR3 is TGTGCCAGCAGCCAAGCTTTCTCAGGGGCCTACACCGGGGAGCTGTTTTTT.

V is TRBV28 and J is TRBJ2-3; D may be TRBD1 (6 bases). Germline CDR1 reads MDHEN; CDR2 reads SYDVKM. This CDR3 is built from 15 residues. V gave up 5 bases and J gave up 2 bases, with 14 bases separating them. The CDR3, as DNA: TGTGCCAGCAGTCCTCGACAGGAGAACACAGATACGCAGTATTTT. This encodes CASSPRQENTDTQYF.

The rearrangement links TRBV24-1 to TRBJ2-1, with D perhaps TRBD1 (6 bases). The CDR3 loop spans 16 amino acids. CDR1 and CDR2 from the germline V gene are KGHDR and SFDVKD. Trimming shortened V by 3 bases and J by 5 bases, and 16 bases separated the two germline ends. The CDR3 sequence: CATSDRQGQVDNEQFF. The CDR3 DNA reads as TGTGCCACCAGTGATCGTCAGGGGCAGGTGGACAATGAGCAGTTCTTC.

The rearrangement joins TRBV4-2 to TRBJ1-5; D might be TRBD1 (5 bases). CDR1 is LGHNA, CDR2 YNFKEQ, per germline. The CDR3 extends over 15 amino acids. The V and J ends lost 0 bases and 9 bases respectively, with 15 bases between them. This chain's CDR3 is CASSQDVGGLAPQHF. The CDR3 nucleotides are TGTGCCAGCAGCCAAGATGTTGGGGGATTGGCGCCCCAGCATTTT.

This sequence joins TRBV3-1 and TRBJ1-1; 8 bases are shared with TRBD1. The germline V gene has CDR1 LGHDT and CDR2 YNNKEL (reference sequence). V lost 1 base and J lost 0; bases outside the gene matches: 13. The CDR3 spans 19 residues. The CDR3 sequence is CASSQAHGTGTRMNTEAFF. As DNA, the CDR3 is TGTGCCAGCAGCCAAGCCCATGGGACAGGCACTAGAATGAACACTGAAGCTTTCTTT.

The rearrangement links TRBV19 to TRBJ2-6; D is uncertain. V gave up 4 bases and J gave up 10 bases, with 8 bases separating them. The germline V gene encodes CDR1 LNHDA and CDR2 SQIVND (reference sequence). The CDR3 consists of 12 residues. CDR3 nucleotide sequence: TGTGCCAGTAGTAGTCAGTCGAACGTCCTGACTTTC. Residues: CASSSQSNVLTF.

The J gene is TRBJ2-3, the V gene TRBV18; a weak D match, TRBD2 (6 bases). This CDR3 spans 15 amino acids. Trimming took 6 bases from V and 0 from J, leaving 13 bases between them. Germline V gene lookup returns CDR1 KGHSH and CDR2 LQKENI. CDR3 sequence: CASSPLAGSTDTQYF. CDR3 DNA sequence: TGTGCCAGCTCCCCCCTTGCGGGGAGCACAGATACGCAGTATTTT.

This rearrangement joins TRBV7-8 to TRBJ2-3; D not resolved. The germline V and J ends were trimmed by 2 bases and 2 bases, with 14 bases remaining between them. This CDR3 comprises 16 residues. Germline V CDR1 and CDR2: SGHVS, FQNEAQ. In DNA form, the CDR3 reads TGTGCCAGCAGCTTACCTGGGCGGCGCCACACAGATACGCAGTATTTT. Encoded protein: CASSLPGRRHTDTQYF.

This clonotype was detected ten times or more. This rearrangement joins TRBV11-2 to TRBJ2-1; D is uncertain. This CDR3 contains 11 residues. The germline CDR1 and CDR2 sequences are SGHAT and FQNNGV. V was cut by 6 bases and J by 6 bases, with 6 bases left in between. The CDR3 DNA reads as TGTGCCAGCAGAGTCCTCAATGAGCAGTTCTTC. Amino acid sequence: CASRVLNEQFF. Filled out from reference TRBV11-2 and TRBJ2-1, the complete variable domain reads EAGVAQSPRYKIIEKRQSVAFWCNPISGHATLYWYQQILGQGPKLLIQFQNNGVVDDSQLPKDRFSAERLKGVDSTLKIQPAKLEDSAVYLCASRVLNEQFFGPGTRLTVL.

The chain combines TRBV4-2 with TRBJ2-7; D may be TRBD1 (6 bases). The CDR3 consists of 16 residues. Germline values: CDR1 LGHNA, CDR2 YNFKEQ. V was clipped by 4 bases and J by 3 bases, with 19 bases between them. The chain's CDR3 is CASSPYAEDSNYEQYF. For the CDR3, the DNA is TGTGCCAGCAGCCCATACGCGGAGGACAGCAACTACGAGCAGTACTTC.

There are a few counts of this clonotype. The chain carries TRBV30 and TRBJ2-3, with D perhaps being TRBD1 or TRBD2 (5 bases each). Germline CDR1 reads GTSNPN; CDR2 reads SVGIG (reference sequence). Trimming stripped 8 bases from V and 6 bases from J, with 15 bases between. The CDR3 is made up of 12 amino acids. The CDR3 sequence: CAGTGPGDTQYF. Here the CDR3 DNA reads TGTGCCGGGACCGGGCCGGGGGATACGCAGTATTTT.

This clonotype showed up just a few times. The chain combines TRBV20-1 with TRBJ2-1, with D unclear. The CDR3 has 13 residues. CDR1 DFQATT and CDR2 SNEGSKA come from the germline V gene (reference sequence). V lost 2 bases, J lost 3 bases, and 8 bases lay in between. The CDR3 coding sequence is TGCAGTGCTAGATCGCCCATCTACAATGAGCAGTTCTTC. Its translation is CSARSPIYNEQFF.